A selection of T cell receptor beta chains follows, all from one sample in a study of regulatory T cells in long-lasting Graves disease. TCRdb independently ran MiXCR on the multiplex PCR reads; one entry per CDR3 protein. The data show 450,000 or so distinct CDR3 sequences, roughly 22% seen once. Material: peripheral blood mononuclear cells (PBMCs), obtained when the disease was refractory, from a patient treated with antithyroid drugs. These receptor sequences come from a female donor with Graves disease. Each CDR3 is given without its conserved first and last residue. Fields, in order: J gene, V gene, clone size, CDR3 protein. Expanded clones get a size class; other rows say once, few or many, or leave the size out.

>TRBJ2-2|TRBV9|.
ASSVSGVNTGELF
>TRBJ1-1|TRBV19|.
ASSIDPQGLATEAF
>TRBJ2-7|TRBV2|many
ASSYTRQGKDEQY
>TRBJ1-1|TRBV12-3/TRBV12-4|many
ASTTDRTHTEAF
>TRBJ1-5|TRBV28|many
ASRARGGDHQPQH
>TRBJ1-1|TRBV5-4|few
ASSRTGTNTEAF
>TRBJ2-7|TRBV12-3/TRBV12-4|many
ASNRPGGYEQY
>TRBJ1-2|TRBV29-1|few
SVRREDRYT
>TRBJ1-1|TRBV11-2|many
ASSLGGAPNTEAF
>TRBJ1-2|TRBV27|.
ASSPTVGSGGYT
>TRBJ2-4|TRBV28|.
ASSFRTARVQV
>TRBJ2-7|TRBV7-9|.
ASSLRDVTVDEQY
>TRBJ2-5|TRBV7-3|few
ASSGSRGGETQY
>TRBJ1-2|TRBV19|many
ASSDTGQDDAYGYT
>TRBJ1-5|TRBV6-2/TRBV6-3|many
ASTPESGSSDGNQPQH
>TRBJ1-2|TRBV11-3|many
ASSFGGEDYGYT
>TRBJ1-2|TRBV9|few
ASSVATLGYGYT
>TRBJ1-5|TRBV19|.
ASNPDRGHNQPQH
>TRBJ1-5|TRBV24-1|.
ATSDPGRLNQPQH
>TRBJ2-7|TRBV6-1|many
ASSVSRDSYEQY
>TRBJ1-4|TRBV7-2|few
ASSLDGTGIEKLF
>TRBJ1-1|TRBV29-1|few
SVEQGGNTEAF
>TRBJ2-2|TRBV28|many
ASSRRGLNTGELF
>TRBJ2-6|TRBV5-4|.
ASSTTASGANVLT
>TRBJ1-5|TRBV29-1|many
SVESGGGEPQH
>TRBJ2-7|TRBV12-3/TRBV12-4|many
ASSPRDGSYEQY
>TRBJ2-3|TRBV28|.
ASSLPLTDTQY
>TRBJ2-7|TRBV6-5|many
ASSYTDRYEQY
>TRBJ2-7|TRBV6-1|few
ASSPEDRAREQY
>TRBJ2-2|TRBV7-2|many
ASSLEGGRGELF
>TRBJ2-5|TRBV7-2|many
ASSILEQETQY
>TRBJ1-2|TRBV28|many
ASTAGQNYGYT
>TRBJ1-6|TRBV28|many
ASSLLLGTGSPLH
>TRBJ2-7|TRBV2|many
ASSDSLGSYEQY
>TRBJ2-7|TRBV19|.
ASGNSGSSYEQY
>TRBJ2-2|TRBV28|few
ASTHRNTGELF
>TRBJ1-1|TRBV29-1|few
SVIGGWDTEAF
>TRBJ2-5|TRBV6-1|few
ASSRGQGSVKIETQY
>TRBJ2-7|TRBV20-1|many
SARVMGLSFYGYEQY
>TRBJ2-4|TRBV2|many
ASIGWRGQNRRLAKNIQY
>TRBJ1-4|TRBV28|many
ASSRPGRGNEKLF
>TRBJ1-5|TRBV7-8|many
ASSPITGRDQPQH
>TRBJ2-7|TRBV10-3|many
AISESGYFEQY
>TRBJ1-1|TRBV7-9|many
ASSLAGSEAF
>TRBJ1-5|TRBV19|few
ASSYGAASNQPQH
>TRBJ1-1|TRBV5-1|.
ASKGSNTEAF
>TRBJ1-5|TRBV6-9|many
ASSYYATGPNQPQH
>TRBJ2-7|TRBV5-1|.
ASRPGGTANYEQY
>TRBJ2-2|TRBV10-3|.
AISETGTSNGELF
>TRBJ2-7|TRBV14|.
ASSQSWDGEQY
>TRBJ1-1|TRBV29-1|few
SSGTAGSEAF
>TRBJ2-5|TRBV2|many
ASSTVRGLAGETQY